This TCR beta chain was captured in a study of control samples from healthy donors and cancer patients (dated by TCRdb to the early 2020s). Receptor amplification or capture employed the immunoSEQ multiplex PCR assay. As stored in TCRdb, this immuneACCESS dataset retains in-frame rearrangements with V and J assigned. A fraction of the clones does not appear; measured against another copy, unresolved V genes explain less than half of the discrepancy, and the remainder lacks a known reason. This sample has about 120,000 clones in its table, and 85% to 90% of those were observed once. The ten largest clones take up approximately 1% of the sample. Only one count was recorded for this clone. This clone's antigen is unknown. No much larger clone is present one base from it, and per-base qualities are unavailable. The TCR sequence derives from a woman aged 45-59 years with colorectal cancer. The sequenced sample was PBMCs.

The CDR3 sequence is CASSFGGPDTEAFF. The sequence in DNA is TGTGCCAGCAGCTTCGGGGGTCCAGACACTGAAGCTTTCTTT. The chain is assembled from TRBV11-1 and TRBJ1-1; the D gene is perhaps TRBD1, on 5 matching bases. Measured from the cysteine to the phenylalanine, the CDR3 is 14 residues long. The entry retains the CDR3 DNA only, 42 bases that are in frame from base 1. V loses 3 bases, J loses 3 bases, and the germline ends lie 11 bases apart. The germline V gene (reference sequence) yields SGHAT for CDR1 and FQDESV for CDR2.